Shown below are 14 T cell receptor beta chains from a single sample sequenced in a study of monozygotic twins with inflammatory bowel disease. TCRdb reprocessed the 5' RACE reads and stores each CDR3 protein as one record, lacking DNA. The sample holds about 420,000 distinct CDR3 sequences. Specimen: blood. All receptors derive from a human donor with ulcerative colitis or Crohn's disease, or a healthy co-twin of an affected twin (not recorded which).

The chain's CDR3 is CSARYLAGGTSYEQYF. The chain has TRBV20-1 and TRBJ2-7; as DNA is missing, the TRBD1 call by TCRdb cannot be tested. The CDR3 is made up of 16 amino acids. In germline, CDR1 is DFQATT, CDR2 SNEGSKA (reference sequence).

The CDR3 reads CSVERLGGPGELFF. This chain connects TRBV29-1 to TRBJ2-2; TCRdb lists TRBD1, though no DNA is available to test this call. This CDR3 is built from 14 residues. CDR1 SQVTM and CDR2 ANQGSEA come from the germline V gene.

This chain joins TRBV7-9 and TRBJ2-7; the TCRdb D gene call, TRBD2, has no DNA to confirm it. The CDR3 contains 16 residues. Germline CDR1 and CDR2: SEHNR and FQNEAQ (reference sequence). CDR3 amino acids: CASSLGPGLHTYEQYF.

This chain connects TRBV27 to TRBJ2-7; TCRdb lists TRBD1, though no DNA is available to test this call. Germline CDR1 MNHEY, CDR2 SMNVEV (reference sequence). This CDR3 has 14 residues. Here the CDR3 reads CASGRQGGAYEQYF.

The genes are TRBV30 and TRBJ1-2; TCRdb's assignment of TRBD1 cannot be checked, as there is no DNA. From germline, CDR1 is GTSNPN and CDR2 SVGIG (reference sequence). The CDR3 sequence is 11 residues long. The CDR3 sequence is CAWNQGYGYTF. The full variable domain, in which reference TRBV30 and TRBJ1-2 provide the parts outside the CDR3, is SQTIHQWPATLVQPVGSPLSLECTVEGTSNPNLYWYRQAAGRGLQLLFYSVGIGQISSEVPQNLSASRPQDRQFILSSKKLLLSDSGFYLCAWNQGYGYTFGSGTRLTVV.

The chain links TRBV24-1 to TRBJ2-1. Germline lookup yields CDR1 KGHDR and CDR2 SFDVKD. The CDR3 consists of 15 residues. CDR3 protein: CATSDTGDTYNEQFF.

The chain employs TRBV7-2 and TRBJ2-7; the TCRdb call, TRBD1, lacks DNA for checking. The CDR3 covers 16 residues. CDR1 is SGHTA and CDR2 is FQGNSA in the germline V gene. The CDR3 protein is CASSLTTGRSIGEQYF.

The rearrangement links TRBV5-6 to TRBJ2-3; the D call from TCRdb, TRBD2, cannot be confirmed without DNA. Germline CDR1 and CDR2: SGHDT and YYEEEE. The CDR3 has 17 residues. CDR3 protein: CASSLFAGISGADTQYF.

V is TRBV20-1 and J is TRBJ2-1. CDR3 length: 15 residues. Germline V gene data show CDR1 as DFQATT and CDR2 as SNEGSKA (reference sequence). The CDR3 here is CSARDPRGLRHEQFF.

The chain joins TRBV4-2 to TRBJ2-2. Germline V gene lookup returns CDR1 LGHNA and CDR2 YNFKEQ. This CDR3 spans 17 amino acids. This chain's CDR3 is CASSQDESNSRTGELFF.

The chain employs TRBV5-1 and TRBJ2-2. Germline CDR1 and CDR2: SGHRS and YFSETQ. The CDR3 sequence is 13 residues long. The CDR3 protein is CASSIGDVGELFF.

The chain carries TRBV7-2 and TRBJ2-1. The CDR3 is 14 residues long. Germline CDR1 and CDR2: SGHTA and FQGNSA. CDR3: CASSQTGAPNEQFF.

The chain is built from TRBV4-3 and TRBJ2-1; TCRdb selects TRBD2, and the lack of DNA leaves this call unchecked. The CDR3 consists of 14 residues. CDR1 is LGHNA, CDR2 YSLEER, per germline. CDR3: CASSREGSGNEQFF.

J is TRBJ2-3 and V is TRBV6-5. The CDR3 sequence is 13 residues long. The germline CDR1 and CDR2 sequences are MNHEY and SVGAGI. CDR3 amino acids: CASSTAMGDTQYF.